This T cell receptor (beta chain) was captured by sequencing in a study of blood T cell repertoires in COVID-19. Background on the study: Sources were T cells, B-cell-depleted T cells, or PBMCs; the material itself was cDNA or gDNA.

Generated by immunoSEQ multiplex PCR, the TCRdb table keeps only in-frame clones and is missing some. The sample lists around 200,000 clones; about 88% were seen once. Sequenced sample: peripheral blood. The sequence was collected from a woman of 80 years or more with acute or convalescent COVID-19.

CDR3 sequence: CASSLGQGVNYGYTF. DNA of the CDR3: TGCGCCAGCAGCTTGGGACAGGGAGTTAACTATGGCTACACCTTC. V gene TRBV5-1 combines with J gene TRBJ1-2; 7 nucleotides line up with TRBD1. CDR1 SGHRS and CDR2 YFSETQ come from the germline V gene. The CDR3 runs 15 residues. V lost 0 bases, J lost 1 base, and 3 bases stayed unmatched.